These 30 T cell receptor beta chains share one sample of origin, sequenced in a study of blood T cell repertoires in COVID-19 (TCRdb year 2020). The library was generated by the immunoSEQ multiplex PCR assay. This immuneACCESS table, as held by TCRdb, lists in-frame sequences with V and J called but not all clones. Of the missing ones, under half trace to an unresolved V gene in checked studies; the others have no known cause. The sample table lists 150,000 or so clones, about 80% of them with a count of one. Around a fifth of the sample goes to the ten largest clones. Source material: peripheral blood. These receptors were obtained from a woman older than 75 with acute or convalescent COVID-19.

Written as DNA, the CDR3 is TGCGCCAGCAGCCAAGATGGGACAGGGGCGAGACCAGCTTTCTTT. Translation gives CASSQDGTGARPAFF. The chain combines TRBV4-3 with TRBJ1-1, with TRBD1 matching 10 bases. The CDR3 extends over 15 amino acids. The trim removed 0 bases at V and 10 bases at J, leaving 8 bases unmatched. Germline assignment: CDR1 LGHNA and CDR2 YSLEER.

The V call is TRBV5-1, the J call TRBJ1-3; possibly TRBD1 for D (5 bases). V lost 2 bases, J lost 1 base, and 10 bases lay in between. This CDR3 is 15 amino acids long. From germline, CDR1 is SGHRS and CDR2 YFSETQ. The CDR3 DNA sequence: TGCGCCAGCAGCTTCCAGCCAGGGTCTGGAAACACCATATATTTT. Residues: CASSFQPGSGNTIYF.

This clone was seen a handful of times. This rearrangement joins TRBV5-1 to TRBJ2-1; D remains ambiguous. V lost 1 base, J lost 10 bases, and 15 bases lay in between. CDR3 length: 14 amino acids. Germline V gives CDR1 SGHRS, CDR2 YFSETQ. This CDR3 is CASSLRHLMGEQFF. CDR3 DNA sequence: TGCGCCAGCAGCTTGCGACACCTCATGGGCGAGCAGTTCTTC.

The DNA for the CDR3 is TGTGCCTGGAGTGTATATGGGCCAAGGGGGACCCAGTACTTC. It is translated as CAWSVYGPRGTQYF. The V gene is TRBV30, the J gene TRBJ2-5; perhaps TRBD1 as D (5 bases). Germline V CDR1 and CDR2: GTSNPN, SVGIG (reference sequence). The CDR3 is 14 residues long. V lost 0 bases and J 7 bases, leaving 15 bases between the germline ends.

The V and J genes are TRBV27 and TRBJ1-2; TRBD1 matches 8 bases. With 7 bases clipped from V and 8 bases from J, the junction kept 12 bases outside the gene matches. The CDR3 spans 14 residues. CDR1 MNHEY and CDR2 SMNVEV come from the germline V gene (reference sequence). CDR3 sequence: CASNPQGETWGYTF. CDR3 bases: TGTGCCAGCAACCCACAGGGGGAGACCTGGGGCTACACCTTC.

The V gene is TRBV7-8, the J gene TRBJ2-1; TRBD2 matches at 13 bases. Looked up from germline, CDR1 is SGHVS and CDR2 is FQNEAQ. This CDR3 spans 15 amino acids. Unmatched junction bases numbered 6, after V lost 5 bases and J lost 8 bases. The CDR3 region has the DNA TGTGCCAGCAGCGCACTAGCGGGAGGGCGCGATGAGCAGTTCTTC. Its translation is CASSALAGGRDEQFF.

This chain connects TRBV18 to TRBJ1-3; TRBD1 is a possible D gene (5 bases). Trimming stripped 0 bases from V and 2 bases from J, with 8 bases between. Germline-derived CDR1 and CDR2 are KGHSH and LQKENI. The length of the CDR3 is 15 residues. The CDR3 region is CASSPPGRAGNTIYF. Written as DNA, the CDR3 is TGTGCCAGCTCACCACCCGGCAGGGCTGGAAACACCATATATTTT.

This clone has only a few counts. J is TRBJ2-1 and V is TRBV3-1 (or the pseudogene TRBV3-2); 8 bases match TRBD1. The V segment lost 4 bases and the J segment 4 bases; nucleotides outside the gene matches: 9. Germline values: CDR1 LGHDT, CDR2 YNNKEL (reference sequence). The CDR3 extends over 16 amino acids. CDR3 DNA: TGTGCCAGCAGCCCGAGAACAGGGGGAGGATACAATGAGCAGTTCTTC. This codes for CASSPRTGGGYNEQFF.

V is TRBV30 and J is TRBJ1-2; the match to TRBD1 covers 7 bases. The CDR3 extends over 13 amino acids. Unmatched junction bases numbered 9, after V lost 5 bases and J lost 6 bases. Germline V gene lookup returns CDR1 GTSNPN and CDR2 SVGIG (reference sequence). The DNA for the CDR3 is TGTGCCTGGCAAAAACAGGGGCTTGATGGCTACACCTTC. Its translation is CAWQKQGLDGYTF.

The chain employs TRBV24-1 and TRBJ2-1; 9 bases match TRBD1. In germline, CDR1 is KGHDR, CDR2 SFDVKD. V lost 3 bases to trimming and J lost 0 bases; unmatched junction nucleotides: 5. The CDR3 sequence is 17 residues long. The CDR3 region is CATSDTGTGSSYNEQFF. The DNA for the CDR3 is TGTGCCACCAGTGATACCGGGACAGGGAGCTCCTACAATGAGCAGTTCTTC.

V and J are TRBV5-1 and TRBJ2-3; 8 nucleotides line up with TRBD2. Germline CDR1 reads SGHRS; CDR2 reads YFSETQ. The CDR3 covers 15 residues. Losses at the gene ends were 0 bases for V and 1 base for J; bases not matched to a gene: 1. DNA of the CDR3: TGCGCCAGCAGCTTGGTACTAGCGGGCACAGATACGCAGTATTTT. Protein: CASSLVLAGTDTQYF. The whole variable domain, filled in from reference TRBV5-1 and TRBJ2-3, reads KAGVTQTPRYLIKTRGQQVTLSCSPISGHRSVSWYQQTPGQGLQFLFEYFSETQRNKGNFPGRFSGRQFSNSRSEMNVSTLELGDSALYLCASSLVLAGTDTQYFGPGTRLTVL.

This clone was observed a handful of times. The chain links TRBV11-2 to TRBJ1-1; TRBD1 aligns across 9 bases. V trimming: 8 bases; J trimming: 1 base; junction bases outside the gene matches: 8. This CDR3 contains 15 residues. Germline lookup yields CDR1 SGHAT and CDR2 FQNNGV. The CDR3 sequence is CASRAPGQGNTEAFF. CDR3 DNA: TGTGCCAGCCGAGCTCCGGGACAGGGGAACACTGAAGCTTTCTTT.

This chain connects TRBV3-1 (or the pseudogene TRBV3-2) to TRBJ2-5; TRBD1 is a possible D gene (5 bases). The V end lost 6 bases, the J end lost 0 bases, and 11 bases lay between the germline ends. Per the germline V gene, CDR1 is LGHDT and CDR2 is YNNKEL (reference sequence). The CDR3 has 14 residues. The CDR3: CASRLRQNQETQYF. In DNA, the CDR3 is TGTGCCAGCAGATTAAGACAGAACCAAGAGACCCAGTACTTC.

The chain recombines TRBV11-2 with TRBJ2-7, with 8 bases identical to TRBD2. V gave up 3 bases and J gave up 2 bases; unmatched junction bases: 6. The CDR3 spans 15 residues. Germline CDR1 reads SGHAT; CDR2 reads FQNNGV. The CDR3 sequence: CASSFGLADTYEQYF. CDR3 nucleotides: TGTGCCAGCAGCTTTGGACTAGCCGACACCTACGAGCAGTACTTC.

V and J are TRBV5-1 and TRBJ1-1, with D perhaps TRBD1 (5 bases). The V gene lost 4 bases and the J gene lost 4 bases, with 14 bases spanning the gap. The CDR3 has 14 residues. Germline V gene sequence: CDR1 SGHRS, CDR2 YFSETQ. CDR3 nucleotide sequence: TGCGCCAGCAGCCCGCGGACCGGGGGCACTGAAGCTTTCTTT. Its protein product is CASSPRTGGTEAFF.

This clone was seen a single time. The rearrangement links TRBV6-1 to TRBJ2-3; tentatively, D is TRBD2 (5 bases). The germline V gene has CDR1 MNHNS and CDR2 SASEGT. This CDR3 is 16 amino acids long. V was trimmed by 1 base and J by 4 bases, leaving 15 bases between them. The CDR3 spells CASSEVMFSGADTQYF. In DNA form, the CDR3 reads TGTGCCAGCAGTGAAGTTATGTTCTCCGGGGCAGATACGCAGTATTTT.

The genes are TRBV12-3 or TRBV12-4 and TRBJ1-1; TRBD1 might be the D (6 bases). The length of the CDR3 is 13 residues. V lost 4 bases to trimming and J lost 3 bases, with 9 bases between them. The CDR3 DNA sequence: TGTGCCAGCAGTTCGGGGGGCTACACTGAAGCTTTCTTT. Its translation: CASSSGGYTEAFF.

The CDR3 region has the DNA TGTGCCTGGAGAAGGGGCCCTAATCAGCCCCAGCATTTT. Protein product: CAWRRGPNQPQHF. The chain combines TRBV30 with TRBJ1-5; possible D gene TRBD1, 5 bases. V lost 3 bases to trimming and J lost 4 bases, with 10 bases between them. The CDR3 covers 13 residues. Germline V gene lookup returns CDR1 GTSNPN and CDR2 SVGIG (reference sequence).

This clone has more than one count but fewer than ten. The CDR3 sequence is CASSPYRQATEAFF. DNA of the CDR3: TGTGCCAGCAGTCCCTATCGACAGGCCACTGAAGCTTTCTTT. This rearrangement joins TRBV6-5 to TRBJ1-1; D might be TRBD1 (6 bases). Trimming took 5 bases from V and 4 from J, leaving 14 bases between them. The CDR3 has 14 amino acids. Per germline, CDR1 MNHEY and CDR2 SVGAGI.

The chain is built from TRBV4-3 and TRBJ1-2; a possible D gene is TRBD1 (6 bases). The CDR3 has 16 residues. Per the germline V gene, CDR1 is LGHNA and CDR2 is YSLEER. V lost 0 bases and J 8 bases, leaving 19 bases between the germline ends. CDR3 loop: CASSQEAWGPGGGYTF. CDR3 coding DNA: TGCGCCAGCAGCCAAGAAGCCTGGGGGCCCGGGGGGGGCTACACCTTC.

This sequence joins TRBV5-1 and TRBJ2-2; D is unresolved. This CDR3 has 13 amino acids. Germline-derived CDR1 and CDR2 are SGHRS and YFSETQ. V was clipped by 1 base and J by 3 bases, with 4 bases between them. The CDR3 sequence is CASSLLHTGELFF. In nucleotides, the CDR3 is TGCGCCAGCAGCTTGCTCCACACCGGGGAGCTGTTTTTT.

The chain couples TRBV14 to TRBJ1-2; tentatively, D is TRBD1 (6 bases). V was shortened by 6 bases and J by 3 bases, with 11 bases between the two germline ends. The length of the CDR3 is 13 residues. Per germline, CDR1 SGHDN and CDR2 FVKESK. The CDR3 spells CASSRQDYYGYTF. The CDR3 nucleotides are TGTGCCAGCAGTCGACAGGACTACTATGGCTACACCTTC.

The rearrangement links TRBV28 to TRBJ1-5; 7 bases agree with TRBD1. The CDR3 totals 16 residues. V lost 5 bases, J lost 1 base, and 8 bases stayed unmatched. Germline V CDR1 and CDR2: MDHEN, SYDVKM. CDR3 coding DNA: TGTGCCAGCAGTCCACTCGACAGGGCGAGCAATCAGCCCCAGCATTTT. It specifies CASSPLDRASNQPQHF.

J is TRBJ2-7 and V is TRBV7-2, with 11 nucleotides matching TRBD2. Trimming took 3 bases from V and 6 from J; bases not matched to a gene: 4. The CDR3 contains 14 residues. From germline, CDR1 is SGHTA and CDR2 FQGNSA. CDR3 DNA sequence: TGTGCCAGCAGCTTCACTAGCGGGAGCGGCGAGCAGTACTTC. Encoded protein: CASSFTSGSGEQYF. The entire variable domain, with the rest obtained from reference TRBV7-2 and TRBJ2-7, is as follows: GAGVSQSPSNKVTEKGKDVELRCDPISGHTALYWYRQSLGQGLEFLIYFQGNSAPDKSGLPSDRFSAERTGGSVSTLTIQRTQQEDSAVYLCASSFTSGSGEQYFGPGTRLTVT.

The chain joins TRBV12-3 or TRBV12-4 to TRBJ2-7; D call uncertain. CDR3 size: 13 residues. V was pared by 6 bases and J by 4 bases, with 13 bases between. The CDR3 nucleotides are TGTGCCAGCAGACAAACAGAGAAATACGAGCAGTACTTC. Amino acid sequence: CASRQTEKYEQYF.

V and J are TRBV21-1 and TRBJ1-5. TRBV21-1 is noted as a pseudogene. This CDR3 region has 18 residues. CDR3 region: CASSKGGAFEVSNQPQHF. The CDR3 DNA follows: TGTGCCAGCAGCAAAGGCGGGGCTTTTGAAGTTAGCAATCAGCCCCAGCATTTT.

V and J are TRBV6-4 and TRBJ2-7; D unclear. The CDR3 is 15 residues long. Germline lookup yields CDR1 MRHNA and CDR2 SNTAGT. Trimming shortened V by 0 bases and J by 0 bases, and 9 bases separated the two germline ends. CDR3 bases: TGTGCCAGCAGTGACTCTCCTAGAGACTCCTACGAGCAGTACTTC. This sequence encodes CASSDSPRDSYEQYF.

V and J are TRBV11-2 and TRBJ1-2; D perhaps matches TRBD1 (6 bases). The CDR3 runs 15 residues. The germline CDR1 and CDR2 sequences are SGHAT and FQNNGV. Trimming took 5 bases from V and 0 from J, leaving 13 bases between them. CDR3 coding DNA: TGTGCCAGCAGCCGAAATGGACAGACTAACTATGGCTACACCTTC. Its protein is CASSRNGQTNYGYTF.

V usage is TRBV9 and J usage is TRBJ2-5, with unresolved D. Trimming left V 4 bases short and J 0 bases short, with 13 bases between. Germline values: CDR1 SGDLS, CDR2 YYNGEE. The CDR3 runs to 15 residues. The CDR3 reads CASSLGSVNQETQYF. DNA of the CDR3: TGTGCCAGCAGCTTAGGGTCGGTAAACCAAGAGACCCAGTACTTC.

V usage is TRBV28 and J usage is TRBJ2-7; TRBD2 is a possible D gene (5 bases). V was cut by 3 bases and J by 1 base, with 7 bases left in between. The CDR3 totals 13 residues. CDR1 and CDR2 (germline): MDHEN, SYDVKM. CDR3 sequence reads: CASSFQRSYEQYF. The CDR3 nucleotides are TGTGCCAGCAGTTTCCAGCGGTCCTACGAGCAGTACTTC.